This T cell receptor beta chain originates from a study of Graves' ophthalmopathy and Graves' hyperthyroidism. Uncontrolled infections, other autoimmune diseases, pregnancy or lactation barred patients from enrollment. Looked up from germline, CDR1 is DFQATT and CDR2 is SNEGSKA (reference sequence). The ends lost 6 bases at V and 8 bases at J; junction bases unmatched: 7. There are 13 residues in the CDR3. Using RNA transcripts, the TCR beta CDR3 regions were amplified. An initial RT-PCR round employing HTBI primers preceded a second-round multiplex PCR. MiXCR was run by TCRdb on the multiplex PCR reads, yielding one entry per CDR3 protein. The data show roughly 420,000 distinct CDR3 sequences, approximately 21% seen once. This clonotype was recorded many times.

Material for sequencing was peripheral blood. The V call is TRBV20-1, the J call TRBJ2-5; 12 bases map to TRBD2. The TCR was taken from a woman in her late teens or twenties with stable Graves' hyperthyroidism. The CDR3 DNA is TGCAGTGCGAGACTAGCGGGGGAGAGAACCCAGTACTTC. This translates into CSARLAGERTQYF.